This T cell receptor (beta chain) was sequenced in a study of blood T cell repertoires in COVID-19. This clone was seen only a few times. The repertoire was sequenced with immunoSEQ multiplex PCR; TCRdb's copy has only in-frame clones and lacks some. This table holds about 95,000 clones, around 90% found once. The CDR3 length is 20 residues. From germline, CDR1 is MGHRA and CDR2 YSYEKL. After removal of 2 bases from V and 10 bases from J, the junction contained 21 bases not matched to a gene. The receptor comes from a man aged 60 to 69 with COVID-19, enrolled during active disease. The sequenced sample was peripheral blood. The genes are TRBV4-1 and TRBJ1-6, with 9 nucleotides matching TRBD1. CDR3 protein: CASSQYVPGQGRGEESPLHF. For the CDR3, the DNA is TGCGCCAGCAGCCAATACGTCCCGGGACAGGGAAGGGGAGAGGAGTCACCCCTCCACTTT.